Shown below are 9 T cell receptor beta chains from a single sample sequenced in a study of blood T cell repertoires in COVID-19. Clones were sequenced by immunoSEQ multiplex PCR, and TCRdb holds only the in-frame ones, with some missing. The data hold roughly 380,000 clones, with approximately 91% observed a single time. Source material: peripheral blood. These TCRs come from a woman aged 35 to 49 with COVID-19, enrolled during active disease.

The chain links TRBV6-5 to TRBJ2-3; 9 bases are a match to TRBD1. Germline V gene lookup returns CDR1 MNHEY and CDR2 SVGAGI. CDR3 length: 14 residues. V shed 6 bases and J 2 bases; nucleotides not matched to a gene: 3. Written as DNA, the CDR3 is TGTGCCAGCAGCGGGACAGGGATCACAGATACGCAGTATTTT. It codes for CASSGTGITDTQYF.

The J gene is TRBJ2-3, the V gene TRBV13; D is unresolved. With 3 bases removed from V and 0 bases from J, the gap between germline ends came to 4 bases. The germline CDR1 and CDR2 sequences are PRHDT and FYEKMQ (reference sequence). This CDR3 has 13 amino acids. The CDR3 sequence is CASSLESTDTQYF. The CDR3 bases are TGTGCCAGCAGCTTGGAGAGCACAGATACGCAGTATTTT.

The genes are TRBV28 and TRBJ1-2; D is undetermined. The V end lost 5 bases, the J end lost 5 bases, and 9 bases lay between the germline ends. CDR3 length: 12 amino acids. From germline, CDR1 is MDHEN and CDR2 SYDVKM. This chain's CDR3 is CASSPQVYGYTF. Here the CDR3 DNA reads TGTGCCAGCAGTCCCCAGGTTTATGGCTACACCTTC.

The chain uses TRBV7-2 and TRBJ2-3; D perhaps matches TRBD2 (5 bases). The CDR3 extends over 15 amino acids. CDR1 is SGHTA, CDR2 FQGNSA, per germline. Deletions cut 3 bases from V and 6 bases from J, with 16 bases between. The CDR3 loop is CASSLGLRAADTQYF. DNA of the CDR3: TGTGCCAGCAGCTTGGGGTTGAGGGCCGCGGATACGCAGTATTTT.

This sequence joins TRBV18 and TRBJ2-3, with D unclear. The ends were cut back, 4 bases at V and 0 bases at J, with 5 bases in the middle. The CDR3 covers 13 residues. Germline V lookup: CDR1 KGHSH, CDR2 LQKENI. The CDR3 reads CASSRTSTDTQYF. CDR3 bases: TGTGCCAGCTCACGTACAAGCACAGATACGCAGTATTTT.

This chain joins TRBV5-1 and TRBJ2-2, with D hard to call. V shed 1 base and J shed 6 bases, with 16 bases lying between them. Per the germline V gene, CDR1 is SGHRS and CDR2 is YFSETQ. The CDR3 has 16 amino acids. This chain's CDR3 is CASSLIAGQVAGELFF. In DNA, the CDR3 is TGCGCCAGCAGCTTGATCGCCGGCCAGGTGGCCGGGGAGCTGTTTTTT.

This clone was picked up one time. The rearrangement links TRBV6-2 or TRBV6-3 to TRBJ2-7, with TRBD2 identical over 11 bases. CDR1 and CDR2 from the germline V gene are MNHEY and SVGEGT. V dropped 5 bases and J dropped 3; count of bases not matched to a gene: 3. The CDR3 length is 14 residues. This chain's CDR3 is CASSHSGRVYEQYF. The CDR3 DNA reads TGTGCCAGCAGTCATAGCGGGAGGGTCTACGAGCAGTACTTC.

The chain employs TRBV5-4 and TRBJ1-5, with a tentative D call TRBD1 (6 bases). Germline values: CDR1 SGHNT, CDR2 YYREEE (reference sequence). The V end was cut by 7 bases, the J end by 4 bases, with 33 bases between. The CDR3 runs to 20 residues. The CDR3 spells CASRPGTPIISRGSNQPQHF. The CDR3 coding sequence is TGTGCCAGCCGCCCCGGGACACCGATAATTTCACGAGGGTCAAATCAGCCCCAGCATTTT.

As regards this clone: This sample includes further DNA sequences coding for the same CDR3. The V gene is TRBV5-1, the J gene TRBJ2-1; 7 positions agree with TRBD1. The CDR3 loop spans 15 amino acids. In germline, CDR1 is SGHRS, CDR2 YFSETQ. The V segment lost 3 bases and the J segment 3 bases; nucleotides outside the gene matches: 6. This chain's CDR3 is CASSSRQGFYNEQFF. The CDR3 nucleotides read TGCGCCAGCAGCTCCAGACAGGGTTTCTACAATGAGCAGTTCTTC.